The sequence of this TCR beta chain was determined in a study of CD8+ T cells in alopecia areata. CDR3 length: 14 residues. Germline CDR1 WSHSY, CDR2 SAAADI. Trimming removed 2 bases at V and 2 bases at J, with 10 bases between. Specified treatment: oral pan-JAK inhibitor, 5-10 mg twice daily. The authors extracted RNA and reverse transcribed it into cDNA as the sequencing template. Some clones are missing from TCRdb's copy, which holds only in-frame ones; the method was immunoSEQ multiplex PCR. The top ten hold roughly 10% of the sample, which has more than 95,000 clones, about nine tenths seen once.

This clonotype was sampled from a human donor with alopecia areata. The sample consisted of CD8+ T cells sorted from blood, taken at roughly week 30, from a patient treated with tofacitinib. V gene TRBV10-2 combines with J gene TRBJ2-7, with D possibly TRBD1 on 5 matching bases. CDR3 coding DNA: TGCGCCAGCAGTGAGGACAGTATAACCTACGAGCAGTACTTC. Its translation is CASSEDSITYEQYF.